The 8 T cell receptor beta chains below all came from one sample that was sequenced in a study of blood T cell repertoires in COVID-19. TCRdb keeps only in-frame clones here, not all; method: immunoSEQ multiplex PCR. The repertoire holds some 300,000 clones, with approximately 89% as singletons. Source material: peripheral blood. These receptors were obtained from a woman aged 25 to 39 who had recovered from COVID-19.

The chain links TRBV4-1 to TRBJ1-1, with a possible D match to TRBD1 (6 bases). The CDR3 covers 14 residues. CDR1 is MGHRA, CDR2 YSYEKL, per germline. Trimming stripped 3 bases from V and 8 bases from J, with 16 bases between. CDR3 sequence: CASSQETRGAEAFF. The CDR3, as DNA: TGCGCCAGCAGCCAGGAAACCAGGGGAGCGGAAGCTTTCTTT.

The chain links TRBV6-1 to TRBJ2-7; D perhaps matches TRBD1 (5 bases). Germline CDR1 and CDR2: MNHNS and SASEGT. The CDR3 runs to 14 residues. V lost 2 bases, J lost 7 bases, and 15 bases lay in between. In DNA form, the CDR3 reads TGTGCCAGCAGTGAATGGCCGACAGCGCGAGAGCAGTACTTC. Amino acid sequence: CASSEWPTAREQYF.

This sequence joins TRBV28 and TRBJ2-2; no reliable D call. Trimming took off 2 bases at V and 4 bases at J, with 11 bases between the two ends. The germline CDR1 and CDR2 sequences are MDHEN and SYDVKM. The CDR3 runs to 15 residues. The CDR3 is CASSLEEHSTGELFF. Here the CDR3 DNA reads TGTGCCAGCAGTTTAGAAGAGCACTCCACCGGGGAGCTGTTTTTT.

This clone was counted a single time. The chain employs TRBV2 and TRBJ2-2; the match to TRBD2 covers 8 bases. After removal of 6 bases from V and 7 bases from J, the junction contained 10 bases not matched to a gene. This CDR3 has 15 amino acids. Germline loops: CDR1 SNHLY, CDR2 FYNNEI. The CDR3 coding sequence is TGTGCCAGCAGGGATAGCGGGGCAACAAACGGGGAGCTGTTTTTT. As protein: CASRDSGATNGELFF.

The gene calls are TRBV28 and TRBJ1-1; 7 bases line up with TRBD1. The trim removed 2 bases at V and 8 bases at J, leaving 11 bases unmatched. The germline CDR1 and CDR2 sequences are MDHEN and SYDVKM. The CDR3 has 15 residues. The DNA of the CDR3 is TGTGCCAGCAGTTTACCCCTCTACAGGGGATTAGAAGCTTTCTTT. As protein: CASSLPLYRGLEAFF.

The chain carries TRBV7-9 and TRBJ1-5; no reliable D call. The CDR3 has 14 amino acids. V lost 5 bases, J lost 7 bases, and 15 bases lay in between. Germline V CDR1 and CDR2: SEHNR, FQNEAQ (reference sequence). The CDR3 DNA is TGTGCCAGCAGCGACGAAGGAGGGAACCAGCCCCAGCATTTT. Translating it yields CASSDEGGNQPQHF.

The chain joins TRBV12-3 or TRBV12-4 to TRBJ1-1; D call uncertain. V dropped 3 bases and J dropped 7 bases, with 12 bases sitting between them. The CDR3 has 13 residues. CDR3 coding DNA: TGTGCCAGCAGTTTCTTTCAGGTCGTTGAAGCTTTCTTT. Amino acids: CASSFFQVVEAFF.

The chain employs TRBV19 and TRBJ1-2; weak D call: TRBD1 (6 bases). CDR3 length: 14 residues. The V and J ends lost 5 bases and 6 bases respectively, with 16 bases between them. The V gene's germline CDR1 is LNHDA and CDR2 SQIVND (reference sequence). The CDR3 loop is CASSSSGTSHGYTF. CDR3 nucleotide sequence: TGTGCCAGTAGTTCTTCCGGGACATCGCATGGCTACACCTTC.